These 8 T cell receptor beta chains were sequenced from one sample in a study of type 1 regulatory T cells. Antigens of these TCRs are unknown. TCRdb redid the calling of the reads with MiXCR, one entry per CDR3 protein. The repertoire includes some 15,000 distinct CDR3 sequences, roughly 13% of them detected once, and over 15% sits in the top ten. Sequences were obtained from cultured T cells, either the whole culture or a sorted T cell fraction (not recorded which). These receptors came from a human donor in good health.

This clonotype has a handful of counts. This chain connects TRBV5-5 to TRBJ2-4; TRBD1 is a possible D gene (6 bases). Trimming removed 1 base from V and 14 bases from J, with 16 bases in between. In germline, CDR1 is SGHKS, CDR2 YYEKEE (reference sequence). The CDR3 is 13 amino acids. The DNA of the CDR3 is TGTGCCAGCAGCTTGACGGACAGCACTCGGGAGTACTTC. This translates into CASSLTDSTREYF.

The chain employs TRBV28 and TRBJ2-6, with no clear D. The CDR3 is 15 amino acids. The V gene's germline CDR1 is MDHEN and CDR2 SYDVKM. V lost 4 bases, J lost 0 bases, and 7 bases lay in between. The CDR3 reads CASSSSVSGANVLTF. The DNA for the CDR3 is TGTGCCAGCAGTTCTTCAGTCTCTGGGGCCAACGTCCTGACTTTC.

This clonotype was seen ten or more times. The chain combines TRBV29-1 with TRBJ2-2; 12 nucleotides match TRBD2. The CDR3 has 15 residues. Trimming at V came to 7 bases and at J to 8 bases, leaving 11 bases not matched to a gene. The germline V gene has CDR1 SQVTM and CDR2 ANQGSEA. The CDR3 here is CSARLAGEALGELFF. DNA of the CDR3: TGCAGCGCACGACTAGCGGGAGAGGCGTTGGGGGAGCTGTTTTTT.

This clonotype was found many times. The V and J genes are TRBV6-5 and TRBJ1-5, with 10 positions matching TRBD1. V shed 6 bases and J 4 bases; nucleotides not matched to a gene: 3. The CDR3 covers 14 residues. Germline assignment: CDR1 MNHEY and CDR2 SVGAGI. CDR3 residues: CASRGQGLNQPQHF. The CDR3 DNA reads TGTGCCAGCAGGGGACAGGGGCTAAATCAGCCCCAGCATTTT.

The rearrangement joins TRBV5-6 to TRBJ1-1; D is unclear. This CDR3 has 14 residues. V was trimmed by 7 bases and J by 3 bases, leaving 16 bases between them. The germline CDR1 and CDR2 sequences are SGHDT and YYEEEE. The CDR3 reads CASSTLGLYTEAFF. The CDR3 nucleotides are TGTGCCAGCTCCACCCTAGGACTATACACTGAAGCTTTCTTT.

This clonotype was counted at least ten times. The V and J genes are TRBV6-5 and TRBJ2-7; TRBD2 agrees at 7 bases. The CDR3 contains 14 residues. Germline-derived CDR1 and CDR2 are MNHEY and SVGAGI. V was pared by 5 bases and J by 4 bases, with 8 bases of the junction left unmatched. The CDR3 coding sequence is TGTGCCAGCAGTCGACTAGCTTCGTCTTACGAGCAGTACTTC. Protein sequence: CASSRLASSYEQYF.

This clonotype has more than one count but fewer than ten. The V gene is TRBV6-5, the J gene TRBJ2-7; no reliable D call. V gave up 1 base and J gave up 3 bases, with 7 bases separating them. The CDR3 has 13 amino acids. CDR1 and CDR2 (germline): MNHEY, SVGAGI. Here the CDR3 reads CASSYWADYEQYF. CDR3 coding DNA: TGTGCCAGCAGTTACTGGGCGGACTACGAGCAGTACTTC.

This clonotype came up many times. J is TRBJ2-6 and V is TRBV6-5; no reliable D call. This CDR3 has 12 residues. V lost 7 bases and J 4 bases, leaving 5 bases between the germline ends. In germline, CDR1 is MNHEY, CDR2 SVGAGI. The CDR3 loop is CASMGGANVLTF. CDR3 coding DNA: TGTGCCAGCATGGGGGGGGCCAACGTCCTGACTTTC.